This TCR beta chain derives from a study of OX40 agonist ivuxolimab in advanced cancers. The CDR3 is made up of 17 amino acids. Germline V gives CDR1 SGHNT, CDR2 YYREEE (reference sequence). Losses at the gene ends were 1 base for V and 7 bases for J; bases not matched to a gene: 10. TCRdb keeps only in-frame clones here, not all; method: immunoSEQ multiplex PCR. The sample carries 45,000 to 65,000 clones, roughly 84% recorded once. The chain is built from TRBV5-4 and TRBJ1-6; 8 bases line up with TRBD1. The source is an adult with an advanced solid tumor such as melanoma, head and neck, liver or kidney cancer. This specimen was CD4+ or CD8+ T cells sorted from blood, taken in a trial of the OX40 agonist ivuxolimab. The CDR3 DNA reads TGTGCCAGCAGCTTGTCCGGGACAGGCCTTTCGAATTCACCCCTCCACTTT. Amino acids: CASSLSGTGLSNSPLHF.